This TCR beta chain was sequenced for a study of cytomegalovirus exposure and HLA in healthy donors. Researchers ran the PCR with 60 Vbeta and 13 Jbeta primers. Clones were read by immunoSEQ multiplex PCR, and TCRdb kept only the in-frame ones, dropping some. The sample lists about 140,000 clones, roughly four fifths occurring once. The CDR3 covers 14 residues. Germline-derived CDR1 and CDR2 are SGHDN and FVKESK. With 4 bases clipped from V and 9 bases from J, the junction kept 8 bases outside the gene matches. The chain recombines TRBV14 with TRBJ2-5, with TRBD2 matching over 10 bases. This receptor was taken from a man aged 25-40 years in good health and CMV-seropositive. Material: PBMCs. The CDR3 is CASSRSTSGSPQYF. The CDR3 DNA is TGTGCCAGCAGCCGATCGACTAGCGGGTCTCCCCAGTACTTC. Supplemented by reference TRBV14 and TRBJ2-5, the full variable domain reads EAGVTQFPSHSVIEKGQTVTLRCDPISGHDNLYWYRRVMGKEIKFLLHFVKESKQDESGMPNNRFLAERTGGTYSTLKVQPAELEDSGVYFCASSRSTSGSPQYFGPGTRLLVL.